This TCR beta chain was recovered during a study of blood T cell repertoires in COVID-19. Study as a whole: PBMCs, B-cell-depleted T cells, or T cells were the source of the cDNA or gDNA that made up the material.

Repertoires were generated with immunoSEQ multiplex PCR, while TCRdb's copy carries only in-frame clones and drops some. The sample holds about 170,000 clones, 84% seen once. Patients from Seattle were sampled longitudinally, starting during active infection. CDR1 LNHDA and CDR2 SQIVND come from the germline V gene (reference sequence). V was shortened by 6 bases and J by 3 bases, with 13 bases between the two germline ends. This CDR3 has 14 residues. The V and J genes are TRBV19 and TRBJ2-3, with D possibly being TRBD1 (6 bases). This TCR was recovered from a woman of 80 years or more with COVID-19, enrolled during active disease. Sample: peripheral blood. The CDR3 spells CASRPQGTTDTQYF. The CDR3 DNA reads TGTGCCAGTAGACCCCAGGGGACGACAGATACGCAGTATTTT.